This T cell receptor (beta chain) was sequenced for a study of monozygotic twins with inflammatory bowel disease. In eight separate reactions per sample, cDNA was generated. With the 5' RACE reads reprocessed, TCRdb shows one record per CDR3 protein and no DNA. The table for this sample gives 150,000 or so distinct CDR3 sequences. The CDR3 spans 16 residues. Germline CDR1 and CDR2: LNHNV and YYDKDF (reference sequence). The chain joins TRBV15 to TRBJ2-7; TCRdb calls TRBD1, which cannot be checked without DNA. The TCR comes from a human donor with ulcerative colitis or Crohn's disease, or a healthy co-twin of an affected twin (not recorded which). Sequencing input: blood. CDR3 sequence reads: CATSSSGEGRSYEQYF.